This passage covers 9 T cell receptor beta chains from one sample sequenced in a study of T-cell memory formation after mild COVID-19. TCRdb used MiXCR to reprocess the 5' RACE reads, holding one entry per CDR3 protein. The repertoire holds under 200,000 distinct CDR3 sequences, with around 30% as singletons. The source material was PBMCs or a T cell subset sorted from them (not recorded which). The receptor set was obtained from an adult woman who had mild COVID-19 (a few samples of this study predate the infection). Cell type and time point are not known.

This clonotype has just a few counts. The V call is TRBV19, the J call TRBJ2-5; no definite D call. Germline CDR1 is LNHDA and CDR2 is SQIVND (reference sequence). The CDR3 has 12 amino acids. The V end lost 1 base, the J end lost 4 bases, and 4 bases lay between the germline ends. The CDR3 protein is CASSIGGETQYF. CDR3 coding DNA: TGTGCCAGTAGTATAGGAGGAGAGACCCAGTACTTC. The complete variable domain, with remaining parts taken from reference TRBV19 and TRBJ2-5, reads DGGITQSPKYLFRKEGQNVTLSCEQNLNHDAMYWYRQDPGQGLRLIYYSQIVNDFQKGDIAEGYSVSREKKESFPLTVTSAQKNPTAFYLCASSIGGETQYFGPGTRLLVL.

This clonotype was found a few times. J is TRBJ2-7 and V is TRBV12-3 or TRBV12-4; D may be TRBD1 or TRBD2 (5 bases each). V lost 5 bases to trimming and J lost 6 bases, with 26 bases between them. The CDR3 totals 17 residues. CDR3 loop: CASSPQPSLGRASEQYF. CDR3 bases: TGTGCCAGCAGTCCCCAACCTAGCTTGGGGCGGGCATCCGAGCAGTACTTC.

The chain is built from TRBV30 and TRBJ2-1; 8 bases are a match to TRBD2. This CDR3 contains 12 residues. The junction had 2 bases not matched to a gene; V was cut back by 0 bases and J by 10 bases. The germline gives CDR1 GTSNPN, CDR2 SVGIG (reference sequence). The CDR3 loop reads CAWSVQRGEQFF. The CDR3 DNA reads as TGTGCCTGGAGTGTACAGCGGGGGGAGCAGTTCTTC.

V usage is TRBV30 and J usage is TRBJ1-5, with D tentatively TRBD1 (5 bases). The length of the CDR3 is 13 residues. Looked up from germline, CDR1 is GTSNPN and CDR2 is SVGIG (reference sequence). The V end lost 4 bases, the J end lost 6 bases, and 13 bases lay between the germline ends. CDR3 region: CAWTTTQGQPQHF. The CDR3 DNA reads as TGTGCCTGGACGACCACCCAGGGTCAGCCCCAGCATTTT. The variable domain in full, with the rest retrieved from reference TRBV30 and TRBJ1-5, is SQTIHQWPATLVQPVGSPLSLECTVEGTSNPNLYWYRQAAGRGLQLLFYSVGIGQISSEVPQNLSASRPQDRQFILSSKKLLLSDSGFYLCAWTTTQGQPQHFGDGTRLSIL.

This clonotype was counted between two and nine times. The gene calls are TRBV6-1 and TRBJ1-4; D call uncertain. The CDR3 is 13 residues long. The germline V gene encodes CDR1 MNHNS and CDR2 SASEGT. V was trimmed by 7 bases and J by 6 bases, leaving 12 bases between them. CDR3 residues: CASNRLSDEKLFF. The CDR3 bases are TGTGCCAGCAACCGACTCTCGGATGAAAAACTGTTTTTT.

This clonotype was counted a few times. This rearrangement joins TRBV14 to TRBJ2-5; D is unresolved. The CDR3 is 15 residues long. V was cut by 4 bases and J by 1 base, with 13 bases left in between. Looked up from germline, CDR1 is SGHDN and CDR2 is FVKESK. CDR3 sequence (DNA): TGTGCCAGCAGCCGGAACTTTCATACCCAAGAGACCCAGTACTTC. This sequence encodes CASSRNFHTQETQYF.

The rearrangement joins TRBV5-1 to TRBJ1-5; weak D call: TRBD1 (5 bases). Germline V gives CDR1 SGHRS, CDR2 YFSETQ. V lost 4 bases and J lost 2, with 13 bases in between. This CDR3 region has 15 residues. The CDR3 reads CASSADGGGNQPQHF. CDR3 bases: TGCGCCAGCAGCGCGGACGGAGGGGGCAATCAGCCCCAGCATTTT.

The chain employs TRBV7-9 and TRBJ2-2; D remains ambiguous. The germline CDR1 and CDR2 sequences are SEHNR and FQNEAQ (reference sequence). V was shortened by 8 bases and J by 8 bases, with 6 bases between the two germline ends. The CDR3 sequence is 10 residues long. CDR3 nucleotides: TGTGCCAGCCAACTGGGGGAGCTGTTTTTT. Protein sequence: CASQLGELFF.

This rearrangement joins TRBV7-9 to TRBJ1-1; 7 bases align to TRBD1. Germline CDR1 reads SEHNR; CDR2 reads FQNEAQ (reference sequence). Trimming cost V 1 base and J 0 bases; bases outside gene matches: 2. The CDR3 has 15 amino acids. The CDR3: CASSLEQGMNTEAFF. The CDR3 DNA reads TGTGCCAGCAGCTTAGAACAGGGGATGAACACTGAAGCTTTCTTT.